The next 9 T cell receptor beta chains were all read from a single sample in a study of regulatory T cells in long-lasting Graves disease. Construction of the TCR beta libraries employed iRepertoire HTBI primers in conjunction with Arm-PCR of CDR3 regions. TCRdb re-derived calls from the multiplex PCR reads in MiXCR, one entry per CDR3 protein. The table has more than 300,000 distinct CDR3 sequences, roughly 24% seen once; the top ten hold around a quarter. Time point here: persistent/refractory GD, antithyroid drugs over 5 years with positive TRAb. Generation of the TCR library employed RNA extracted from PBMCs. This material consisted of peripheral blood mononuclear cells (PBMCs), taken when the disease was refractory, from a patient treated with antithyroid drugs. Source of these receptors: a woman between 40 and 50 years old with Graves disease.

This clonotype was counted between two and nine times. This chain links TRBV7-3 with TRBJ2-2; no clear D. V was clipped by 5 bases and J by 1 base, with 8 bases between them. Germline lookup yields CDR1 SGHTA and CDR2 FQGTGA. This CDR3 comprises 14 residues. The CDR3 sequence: CASSPVGNTGELFF. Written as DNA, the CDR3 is TGTGCCAGCAGCCCGGTTGGGAACACCGGGGAGCTGTTTTTT.

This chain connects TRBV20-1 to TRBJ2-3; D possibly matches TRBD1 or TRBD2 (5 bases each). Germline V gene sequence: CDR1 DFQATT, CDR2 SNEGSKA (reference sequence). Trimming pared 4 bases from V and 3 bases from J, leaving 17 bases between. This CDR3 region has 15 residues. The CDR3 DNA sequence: TGCAGTGCTATGAAACAGGCCTGGGGGACAGATACGCAGTATTTT. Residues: CSAMKQAWGTDTQYF.

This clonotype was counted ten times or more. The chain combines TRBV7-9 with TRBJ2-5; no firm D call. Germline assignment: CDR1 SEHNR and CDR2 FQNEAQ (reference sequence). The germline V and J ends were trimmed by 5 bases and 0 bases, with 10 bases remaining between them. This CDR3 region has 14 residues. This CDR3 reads CASSLRTDQETQYF. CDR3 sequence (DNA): TGTGCCAGCAGCCTCCGGACGGACCAAGAGACCCAGTACTTC.

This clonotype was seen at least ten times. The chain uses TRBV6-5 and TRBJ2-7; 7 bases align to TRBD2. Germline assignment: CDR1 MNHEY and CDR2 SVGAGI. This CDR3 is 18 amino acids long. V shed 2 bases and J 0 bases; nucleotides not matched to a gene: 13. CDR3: CASSYPPEERGSSYEQYF. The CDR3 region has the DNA TGTGCCAGCAGTTACCCCCCCGAGGAGCGGGGATCCTCCTACGAGCAGTACTTC.

CDR3 loop: CASSLGPPTDTQYF. CDR3 in DNA: TGTGCCAGCAGCTTGGGACCCCCCACAGATACGCAGTATTTT. The chain has TRBV7-9 and TRBJ2-3; D may correspond to TRBD1 or TRBD2 (5 bases each). This CDR3 spans 14 amino acids. The germline V gene has CDR1 SEHNR and CDR2 FQNEAQ (reference sequence). V was pared by 3 bases and J by 2 bases, with 9 bases between.

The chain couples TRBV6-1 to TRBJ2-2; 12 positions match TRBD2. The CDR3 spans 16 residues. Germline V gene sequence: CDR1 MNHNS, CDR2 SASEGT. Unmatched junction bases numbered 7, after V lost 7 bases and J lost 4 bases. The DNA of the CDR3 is TGTGCCAGCAAGACTAGCGGGAGTGGTTTCACCGGGGAGCTGTTTTTT. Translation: CASKTSGSGFTGELFF.

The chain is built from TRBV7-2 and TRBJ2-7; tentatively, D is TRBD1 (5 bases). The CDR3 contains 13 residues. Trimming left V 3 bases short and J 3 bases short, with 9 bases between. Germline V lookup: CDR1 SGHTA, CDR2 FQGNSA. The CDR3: CASSLQQGYEQYF. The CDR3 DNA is TGTGCCAGCAGCTTGCAGCAGGGCTACGAGCAGTACTTC.

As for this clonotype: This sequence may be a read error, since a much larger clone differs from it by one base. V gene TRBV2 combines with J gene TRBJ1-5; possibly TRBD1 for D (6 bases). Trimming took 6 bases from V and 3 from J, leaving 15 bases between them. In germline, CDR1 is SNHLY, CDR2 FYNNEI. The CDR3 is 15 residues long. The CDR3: CASSLRAGDNQPQHF. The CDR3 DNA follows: TGTGCCAGCAGCTTAAGGGCAGGGGACAATCAGCCCCAGCATTTT.

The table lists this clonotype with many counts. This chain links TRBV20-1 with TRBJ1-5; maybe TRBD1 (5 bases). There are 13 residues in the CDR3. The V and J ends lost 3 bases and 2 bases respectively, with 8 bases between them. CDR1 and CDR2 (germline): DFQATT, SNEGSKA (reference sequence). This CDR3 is CSASMGGNQPQHF. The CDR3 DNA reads TGCAGTGCTAGTATGGGGGGCAATCAGCCCCAGCATTTT.